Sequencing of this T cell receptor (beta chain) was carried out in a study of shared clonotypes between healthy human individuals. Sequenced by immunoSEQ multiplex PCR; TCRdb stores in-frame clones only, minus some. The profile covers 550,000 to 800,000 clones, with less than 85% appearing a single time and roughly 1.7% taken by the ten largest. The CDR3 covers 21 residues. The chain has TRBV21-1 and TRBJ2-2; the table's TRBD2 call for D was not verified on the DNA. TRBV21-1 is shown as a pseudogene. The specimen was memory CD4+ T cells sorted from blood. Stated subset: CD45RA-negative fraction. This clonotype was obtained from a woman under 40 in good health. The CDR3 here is CASSKSGSGTKQIGNTGELFF. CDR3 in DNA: TGTGCCAGCAGCAAAAGCGGGAGTGGGACCAAACAAATCGGGAACACCGGGGAGCTGTTTTTT.